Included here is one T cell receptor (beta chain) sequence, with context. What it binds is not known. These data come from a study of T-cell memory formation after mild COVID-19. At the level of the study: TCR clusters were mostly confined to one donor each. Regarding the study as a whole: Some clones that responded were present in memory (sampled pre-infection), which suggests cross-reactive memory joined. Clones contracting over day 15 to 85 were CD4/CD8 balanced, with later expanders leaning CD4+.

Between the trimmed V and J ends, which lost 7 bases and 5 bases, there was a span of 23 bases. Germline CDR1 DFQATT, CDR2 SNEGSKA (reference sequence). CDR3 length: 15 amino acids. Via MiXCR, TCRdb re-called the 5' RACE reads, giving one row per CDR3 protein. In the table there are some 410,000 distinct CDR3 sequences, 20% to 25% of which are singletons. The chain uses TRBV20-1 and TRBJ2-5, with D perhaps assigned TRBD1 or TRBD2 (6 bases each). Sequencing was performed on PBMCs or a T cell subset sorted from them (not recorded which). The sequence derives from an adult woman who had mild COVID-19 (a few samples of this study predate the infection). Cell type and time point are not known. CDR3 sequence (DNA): TGCAGTGTTCCTCCCGAGAAGGGGGGTAGGGAGACCCAGTACTTC. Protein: CSVPPEKGGRETQYF.